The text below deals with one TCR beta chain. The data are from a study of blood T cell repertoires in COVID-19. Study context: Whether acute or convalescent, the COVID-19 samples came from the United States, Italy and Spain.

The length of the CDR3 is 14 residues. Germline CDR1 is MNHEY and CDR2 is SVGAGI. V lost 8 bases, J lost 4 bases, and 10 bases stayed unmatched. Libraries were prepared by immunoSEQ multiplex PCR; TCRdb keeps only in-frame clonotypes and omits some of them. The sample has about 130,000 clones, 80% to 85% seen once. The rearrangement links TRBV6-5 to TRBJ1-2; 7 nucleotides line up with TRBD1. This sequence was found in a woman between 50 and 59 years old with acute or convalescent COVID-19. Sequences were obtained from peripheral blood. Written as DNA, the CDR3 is TGTGCCAGCCACTCACCGACAGGGTCCTATGGCTACACCTTC. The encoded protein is CASHSPTGSYGYTF.